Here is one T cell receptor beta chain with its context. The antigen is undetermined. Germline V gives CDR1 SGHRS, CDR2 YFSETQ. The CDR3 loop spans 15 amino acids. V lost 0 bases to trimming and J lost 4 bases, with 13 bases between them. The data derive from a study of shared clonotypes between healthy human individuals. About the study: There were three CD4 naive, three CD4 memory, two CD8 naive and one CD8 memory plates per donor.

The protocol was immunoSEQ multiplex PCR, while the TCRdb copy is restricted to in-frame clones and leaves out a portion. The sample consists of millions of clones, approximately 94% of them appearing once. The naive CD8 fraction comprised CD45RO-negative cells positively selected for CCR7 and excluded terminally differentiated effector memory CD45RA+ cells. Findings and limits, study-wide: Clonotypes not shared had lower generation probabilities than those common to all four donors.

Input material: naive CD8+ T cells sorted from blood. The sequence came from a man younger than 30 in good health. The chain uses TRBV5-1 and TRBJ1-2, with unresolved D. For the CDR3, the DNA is TGCGCCAGCAGCTTGGCCAGTCCGACCGGCTATGGCTACACCTTC. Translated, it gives CASSLASPTGYGYTF.